This T cell receptor (beta chain) originates from a study of shared clonotypes between healthy human individuals. This clone was recorded a few times. The protocol was immunoSEQ multiplex PCR, while the TCRdb copy is restricted to in-frame clones and leaves out a portion. The table shows around 200,000 clones, with over 50% occurring only once. Germline trimming cut 0 bases from V and 5 bases from J; bases unmatched to any gene: 3. Germline loops: CDR1 KGHSH, CDR2 LQKENI. The CDR3 spans 15 residues. Input material: memory CD4+ T cells sorted from blood. Subset given: CD45RA-negative fraction. J is TRBJ2-1 and V is TRBV18; 8 bases map to TRBD2. This TCR was sampled from a man younger than 40 in good health. CDR3 DNA: TGTGCCAGCTCACCACCGAGCGGGGGACACAATGAGCAGTTCTTC. Its translation is CASSPPSGGHNEQFF.